The 23 T cell receptor beta chains below come from one sample, sequenced in a study of blood T cell repertoires in COVID-19. Using immunoSEQ multiplex PCR, the repertoire was profiled, and TCRdb retains in-frame clones only, with some absent. This table holds approximately 110,000 clones, 70% to 90% found once. Sequenced: peripheral blood. Source of these receptors: a man aged 35-49 years with acute or convalescent COVID-19.

The genes are TRBV19 and TRBJ2-3, with D perhaps TRBD2 (7 bases). V gave up 4 bases and J gave up 2 bases, with 16 bases separating them. The CDR3 contains 16 residues. Germline values: CDR1 LNHDA, CDR2 SQIVND (reference sequence). CDR3: CASSSRGDYYTDTQYF. In DNA, the CDR3 is TGTGCCAGTAGTAGTAGGGGGGACTACTACACAGATACGCAGTATTTT.

V and J are TRBV6-5 and TRBJ2-4; 8 bases are a match to TRBD1. Germline V CDR1 and CDR2: MNHEY, SVGAGI. Losses at the gene ends were 6 bases for V and 15 bases for J; bases not matched to a gene: 10. CDR3 size: 12 residues. The CDR3 bases are TGTGCCAGCAGCGAGTTGGGACAGGTCCTGTACTTC. Its protein is CASSELGQVLYF.

The chain is built from TRBV7-3 and TRBJ2-5; a possible D gene is TRBD2 (6 bases). This CDR3 is 18 amino acids long. CDR1 and CDR2 from the germline V gene are SGHTA and FQGTGA. The V end lost 0 bases, the J end lost 5 bases, and 22 bases lay between the germline ends. CDR3 loop: CASSLTMGRGGLGETQYF. The CDR3 nucleotides read TGTGCCAGCAGCTTAACGATGGGGAGAGGAGGGTTGGGGGAGACCCAGTACTTC.

V gene TRBV11-2 combines with J gene TRBJ2-7; D is uncertain. The CDR3 runs 13 residues. V was clipped by 0 bases and J by 4 bases, with 7 bases between them. Germline lookup yields CDR1 SGHAT and CDR2 FQNNGV. The CDR3 loop reads CASSLDLLYEQYF. CDR3 bases: TGTGCCAGCAGCTTAGATCTTTTGTACGAGCAGTACTTC. The whole variable domain, filled in from reference TRBV11-2 and TRBJ2-7, reads EAGVAQSPRYKIIEKRQSVAFWCNPISGHATLYWYQQILGQGPKLLIQFQNNGVVDDSQLPKDRFSAERLKGVDSTLKIQPAKLEDSAVYLCASSLDLLYEQYFGPGTRLTVT.

V gene TRBV29-1 combines with J gene TRBJ1-1; 7 bases are a match to TRBD1. V shed 8 bases, J shed 1 base, and the junction held 4 bases outside the gene matches. This CDR3 comprises 12 residues. In germline, CDR1 is SQVTM, CDR2 ANQGSEA. The CDR3 DNA reads TGCAGCACACAGGGGACGAACACTGAAGCTTTCTTT. Translating it yields CSTQGTNTEAFF.

The chain couples TRBV5-5 to TRBJ1-2; 8 bases are shared with TRBD1. In germline, CDR1 is SGHKS, CDR2 YYEKEE (reference sequence). The junction had 4 bases not matched to a gene; V was cut back by 4 bases and J by 5 bases. The CDR3 is made up of 13 amino acids. The CDR3 DNA reads as TGTGCCAGCAGCCCGGGACAGGCTTATGGCTACACCTTC. It encodes CASSPGQAYGYTF. Based on the CDR3 plus reference TRBV5-5 and TRBJ1-2, the full variable domain is DAGVTQSPTHLIKTRGQQVTLRCSPISGHKSVSWYQQVLGQGPQFIFQYYEKEERGRGNFPDRFSARQFPNYSSELNVNALLLGDSALYLCASSPGQAYGYTFGSGTRLTVV.

This chain connects TRBV5-1 to TRBJ2-3, with unresolved D. Germline V CDR1 and CDR2: SGHRS, YFSETQ. This CDR3 is 14 amino acids long. V dropped 2 bases and J dropped 4 bases, with 11 bases sitting between them. Written as DNA, the CDR3 is TGCGCCAGCAGCTTAAGCGCGGTCGCAGATACGCAGTATTTT. It yields the protein CASSLSAVADTQYF.

The J gene is TRBJ2-2, the V gene TRBV7-9; 7 bases match TRBD1. Trimming cost V 4 bases and J 2 bases; bases outside gene matches: 7. The CDR3 has 16 residues. Germline V gene sequence: CDR1 SEHNR, CDR2 FQNEAQ (reference sequence). CDR3 DNA sequence: TGTGCCAGCAGCTCTGGCCGGGACAGCAACACCGGGGAGCTGTTTTTT. Residues: CASSSGRDSNTGELFF.

This rearrangement joins TRBV6-5 to TRBJ2-7, with a tentative D call TRBD1 (6 bases). Trimming took off 6 bases at V and 3 bases at J, with 12 bases between the two ends. CDR3 size: 13 residues. From germline, CDR1 is MNHEY and CDR2 SVGAGI. CDR3 nucleotides: TGTGCCAGCAGCGAGGGGGTACTCTACGAGCAGTACTTC. Protein: CASSEGVLYEQYF.

The chain employs TRBV21-1 and TRBJ2-5; the table gives TRBD1 as D, unverified against the DNA. TRBV21-1 is an annotated pseudogene. The CDR3 length is 18 residues. The CDR3 reads CASSKALRGGQGGETQYF. Here the CDR3 DNA reads TGTGCCAGCAGCAAAGCGCTAAGGGGGGGACAGGGCGGAGAGACCCAGTACTTC.

V and J are TRBV3-1 (or the pseudogene TRBV3-2) and TRBJ1-5; D is possibly TRBD1 (5 bases). Germline values: CDR1 LGHDT, CDR2 YNNKEL (reference sequence). The V end was cut by 2 bases, the J end by 6 bases, with 14 bases between. The CDR3 extends over 15 amino acids. CDR3 in amino acids: CASSQTWGEGQPQHF. The CDR3 region has the DNA TGTGCCAGCAGCCAAACCTGGGGGGAGGGTCAGCCCCAGCATTTT.

This clone occurred a few times. The CDR3 region is CASSLGLSPLHF. DNA of the CDR3: TGCGCCAGCAGTCTAGGACTGTCACCCCTCCACTTT. V is TRBV10-1 and J is TRBJ1-6, with D unclear. CDR1 WNHNN and CDR2 SYGVQD come from the germline V gene (reference sequence). Trimming left V 5 bases short and J 10 bases short, with 9 bases between. This CDR3 has 12 amino acids.

The V call is TRBV10-2, the J call TRBJ2-1; 10 bases match TRBD2. CDR1 is WSHSY and CDR2 is SAAADI in the germline V gene. V gave up 4 bases and J gave up 3 bases; unmatched junction bases: 6. The CDR3 length is 16 residues. The CDR3 nucleotides read TGCGCCAGCAGTGTTCTAGGACTAGCGGTCTACAATGAGCAGTTCTTC. Protein sequence: CASSVLGLAVYNEQFF.

The rearrangement joins TRBV5-1 to TRBJ2-5, with 15 bases aligning to TRBD2. The trim removed 4 bases at V and 4 bases at J, leaving 8 bases unmatched. Germline loops: CDR1 SGHRS, CDR2 YFSETQ. The length of the CDR3 is 17 residues. This CDR3 reads CASSPTGLAGGRETQYF. The DNA for the CDR3 is TGCGCCAGCAGCCCCACGGGACTAGCGGGGGGTCGAGAGACCCAGTACTTC.

In the case of this clone: The junction and the germline gene differ at one end; a read error may be behind it. The genes are TRBV11-2 and TRBJ1-2, with a possible D match to TRBD1 (6 bases). This CDR3 has 11 amino acids. Germline CDR1 SGHAT, CDR2 FQNNGV. In DNA form, the CDR3 reads TGTGCCAGCAGCGCGACAGGTTTGGTGGCCTTC. This translates into CASSATGLVAF. Together with reference TRBV11-2 and TRBJ1-2, the CDR3 gives the full variable domain: EAGVAQSPRYKIIEKRQSVAFWCNPISGHATLYWYQQILGQGPKLLIQFQNNGVVDDSQLPKDRFSAERLKGVDSTLKIQPAKLEDSAVYLCASSATGLVAFGSGTRLTVV.

The chain combines TRBV7-2 with TRBJ1-6; 9 bases align to TRBD1. V was pared by 6 bases and J by 7 bases, with 7 bases of the junction left unmatched. The germline gives CDR1 SGHTA, CDR2 FQGNSA. The CDR3 runs 15 residues. CDR3 protein: CASRRGQGDNSPLHF. DNA of the CDR3: TGTGCCAGCAGACGGGGACAGGGTGACAATTCACCCCTCCACTTT.

Here the CDR3 DNA reads TGTGCCAGCAGCTTGGACAGGGCCTATGGCTACACCTTC. Its protein is CASSLDRAYGYTF. The rearrangement links TRBV5-4 to TRBJ1-2, with D possibly matching TRBD1 (6 bases). The germline V gene has CDR1 SGHNT and CDR2 YYREEE (reference sequence). The CDR3 covers 13 residues. The germline V and J ends were trimmed by 0 bases and 4 bases, with 7 bases remaining between them.

This clone showed up just a few times. The chain links TRBV5-1 to TRBJ1-4, with D tentatively TRBD1 (6 bases). V lost 5 bases and J 5 bases, leaving 16 bases between the germline ends. CDR3 length: 15 residues. Germline V lookup: CDR1 SGHRS, CDR2 YFSETQ. The CDR3, as DNA: TGCGCCAGCAGAATCTCGGGACATATAAATGAAAAACTGTTTTTT. It is translated as CASRISGHINEKLFF.

The V call is TRBV7-9, the J call TRBJ1-2, with TRBD1 as a possible D gene (6 bases). Looked up from germline, CDR1 is SEHNR and CDR2 is FQNEAQ (reference sequence). This CDR3 spans 14 amino acids. V was trimmed by 1 base and J by 13 bases, leaving 19 bases between them. The CDR3 here is CASSLGGPSPPSTF. In DNA form, the CDR3 reads TGTGCCAGCAGCTTAGGGGGGCCCTCCCCGCCTAGCACCTTC.

V usage is TRBV7-2 and J usage is TRBJ1-4, with 8 bases aligning to TRBD1. Looked up from germline, CDR1 is SGHTA and CDR2 is FQGNSA. V shed 5 bases and J 8 bases; nucleotides not matched to a gene: 7. The CDR3 runs to 14 residues. The DNA of the CDR3 is TGTGCCAGCAGCCTCCGGGACAGGCGAGAAAAACTGTTTTTT. It codes for CASSLRDRREKLFF.

V gene TRBV2 combines with J gene TRBJ1-4; possibly TRBD1 for D (5 bases). V was shortened by 7 bases and J by 6 bases, with 21 bases between the two germline ends. The germline CDR1 and CDR2 sequences are SNHLY and FYNNEI. This CDR3 is built from 16 residues. This CDR3 reads CASKPDSLNQDEKLFF. The CDR3 region has the DNA TGTGCCAGCAAACCCGACAGCCTAAACCAAGATGAAAAACTGTTTTTT.

This clone showed up many times. V usage is TRBV11-2 and J usage is TRBJ2-4; D perhaps matches TRBD2 (6 bases). V lost 1 base, J lost 1 base, and 20 bases lay in between. Germline-derived CDR1 and CDR2 are SGHAT and FQNNGV. The CDR3 is 19 amino acids. The CDR3 spells CASSLGQWAGPEAKNIQYF. The CDR3 DNA reads as TGTGCCAGCAGCTTAGGGCAGTGGGCGGGGCCGGAGGCCAAAAACATTCAGTACTTC.

This clone appeared a few times. The rearrangement uses TRBV24-1 and TRBJ1-5; no clear D. Deletions cut 0 bases from V and 9 bases from J, with 23 bases between. Germline values: CDR1 KGHDR, CDR2 SFDVKD. The CDR3 totals 18 residues. The DNA for the CDR3 is TGTGCCACCAGTGATTTGAGGCTAACCCTGGGAGTGTTTCCGCCCCAGCATTTT. This encodes CATSDLRLTLGVFPPQHF.